The present TCR beta chain was sequenced within a study of blood T cell repertoires in COVID-19. Study summary: T cells, B-cell-depleted T cells, or PBMCs supplied cDNA or gDNA.

V was pared by 1 base and J by 6 bases, with 4 bases of the junction left unmatched. CDR3 length equals 15 residues. Germline V gene sequence: CDR1 PRHDT, CDR2 FYEKMQ (reference sequence). Under the authors' procedure: Scientists estimated how many nucleated cells there were by amplifying reference gene primers. Sequencing used immunoSEQ multiplex PCR; TCRdb keeps in-frame clones, though not all of them. V and J calls and clone size are given by that table; D and trimming were obtained from the DNA. The sample lists hundreds of thousands of clones, about 85% occurring once. Sequenced sample: peripheral blood. The source of this sequence is a woman aged 18-30 years who had recovered from COVID-19. The rearrangement links TRBV13 to TRBJ2-1; 9 bases line up with TRBD2. The CDR3 bases are TGTGCCAGCAGCTTAGCGGGGACTAGCAGCAATGAGCAGTTCTTC. Translating it yields CASSLAGTSSNEQFF.